The entry below describes one TCR beta chain. What this receptor recognizes is not known. One base away there is no much larger clone; base qualities are not given. The cohort was made up of 666 healthy bone marrow donors. At the time of sampling, every cohort member was nominally healthy, though immune exposures that went unrecorded were likely present. The donor tested CMV seronegative and was one of the 352 seronegative cohort members. A peripheral blood sample was provided by each donor, and peripheral blood mononuclear cells were used for TCR beta sequencing. The Qiagen DNeasy Blood Extraction Kit was used to extract genomic DNA from the blood cell samples. This sample is drawn from a study of cytomegalovirus exposure and HLA in healthy donors (dated by TCRdb to the late 2010s). With respect to the entire study: An earlier analysis of approximately 640 of the donors reported about 250 Gb of sequence data and 100 million to 140 million unique TCR beta sequences from approximately 180 million T cells. An early release that covered approximately 600 HLA-typed donors contained around 300 gigabases of sequencing data and tens of millions of unique TCR sequences. Of the approximately 370 genotyped donors, approximately 80% were placed in the genetic ancestry cluster associated with self-reported Caucasian donors. The study aimed to test whether cataloging public T cell receptors could reveal signatures of past pathogen exposure. The T cell repertoires of 700 or so subjects were profiled by immunosequencing and related to cytomegalovirus serostatus. In addition to the first cohort of around 670 subjects, a separate validation cohort of approximately 130 different subjects was used. To predict cytomegalovirus infection status, the study brought together high-throughput TCR immunosequencing, statistical association of individual TCRs with disease status, and machine learning. A later analysis re-examined previously published TCR beta repertoires from roughly 720 donors and added high-resolution HLA genotyping to investigate patterns of TCR occurrence. Rather than drawing on any new phenotypic data, the later analysis identified candidate immune exposures from TCR beta sequences and the way those sequences occurred across donors. In an earlier analysis of more than 550 of the donors, high-throughput TCR beta sequencing was used to judge whether each TCR beta V gene segment behaved as functional or pseudogenic. Donor age, sex, ethnicity and CMV serostatus were collected together with the repertoire data. A later genetic analysis took genome-wide SNP genotypes for about three fifths of the 666 donors and used that subset as a discovery cohort. All discovery cohort repertoires had been generated on a single sequencing platform. HLA typing included class I and class II loci at four-digit resolution. The number of donors typed differed by locus, with 629-630 for A, B, C, DRB1 and DQB1, around 520 for DQA1, 600 to 610 for DPA1, and around 450 for DPB1. Roughly 5 DR-DQ haplotypes were handled as single units for association and clustering, since linkage in the cohort was strong. Among over 350 genotyped donors of the cohort, an average of about 240,000 unique TCR beta nucleotide sequences were sequenced per donor, about a sixth of them non-productive.

The CDR3 numbers 14 residues from cysteine through phenylalanine. Solely the CDR3 DNA is kept, with 42 bases framed from the first base. Trimming at the junction amounts to 0 bases on V and 6 bases on J, and the germline ends lie 11 bases apart. The germline V gene (reference sequence) gives CDR1 as LNHDA and CDR2 as SQIVND. Here is what the overall study found, with its caveats: The only immune exposure information available for the cohort was CMV serostatus. In a later analysis, HLA-associated TCR beta chains showed more clonal expansion and lower generation probabilities than non-associated chains that were equally common. The presence/absence analyses assumed that sequencing depth was roughly uniform across donors, and that assumption may not be true. The classifier was reported to diagnose cytomegalovirus status with high specificity and sensitivity in both the original cohort and the validation cohort. Over 15 rarely observed V segments, including chromosome 9 orphons, were excluded from the earlier analysis of about 610 of the donors because counts were too low. A cluster of highly shared sequence variants was judged likely to represent a technical artifact of the sequencing pipeline. In a later analysis, the rate of TCR association differed among HLA loci, with DRB1 alleles having the most associated TCRs and HLA-C alleles having the fewest. A further reported finding was that TCR beta sequences accurately predicted the HLA-A and HLA-B alleles for most subjects in the first cohort. A later genetic analysis reported fewer N-insertions in productive TCRs among donors in an Asian-associated ancestry cluster than the roughly 700-donor mean. Only TCR beta chains were sequenced in this cohort, and the absence of alpha or paired-chain data limited detectable features. Because the 87-base-pair reads could not distinguish some IMGT-functional V segments, including TRBV6-2 and TRBV6-3, those segments were excluded. Specific HLA alleles were associated with more than 15,000 TCR beta sequences at a false discovery rate of 0.05 in a later analysis. A few of the identified cytomegalovirus-associated TCR beta chains were confirmed in vitro to be specific for cytomegalovirus antigens. In an earlier analysis of more than 450 of the donors, most TCR beta V segments were observed in productive rearrangements about 87% or about 30% of the time, broadly matching IMGT annotations. According to the authors, the approach could potentially be generalized to other disease states and immunological phenotypes. In the study, around 160 TCR beta chains were listed as associated with cytomegalovirus. Strong co-occurrence of HLA alleles, especially DR and DQ, made assigning TCR associations to individual alleles difficult. Several of the top co-occurrence clusters appeared to be linked to parvovirus B19, influenza, CMV and Epstein-Barr virus, according to a later analysis. Correlated functional status among segregating V segments might be attributable to linkage disequilibrium, but an unknown experimental factor could not be ruled out. A later analysis found that most CMV-associated TCR beta chains appeared HLA-restricted, with HLA associations seemingly driven largely by CMV exposure. In a later genetic analysis, a missense DCLRE1C variant was associated with V-gene and J-gene trimming of TCR beta chains, and the association was replicated in an independent cohort. Most TCR sequences were observed very rarely across donors, whereas some public TCRs were present in many individuals. Because some donors lacked HLA typing at each locus, the association tests relied only on the typed subset.

The library was prepared using the immunoSEQ multiplex PCR assay. For the multiplex PCR, a mixture combining 60 forward primers for TCR Vbeta segments and 13 reverse primers for TCR Jbeta segments was used. A multiplex PCR assay on genomic DNA amplified the CDR3 region of rearranged TCR beta genes. The amplified TCR beta libraries were sequenced on the Illumina HiSeq System as 87-base-pair reads. As for the original processing: In a later analysis, some 80 million unique TCR beta chains were counted across the 500 to 850 repertoires, and around 11 million of these chains were shared by at least two donors. Raw reads were error-corrected and collapsed into unique sequences with a nearest-neighbor algorithm that merged closely related sequences to remove PCR and sequencing errors. V, D and J gene segments were assigned by aligning CDR3 sequences to IMGT reference sequences. For a sequence to be retained, at least a six-nucleotide match to both a V gene segment and a J gene segment was required. A rearrangement was called productive if the CDR3 had no stop codons and remained in frame with V and J, and every other rearrangement was called non-productive. Following IMGT convention, CDR3 was defined as the stretch from the second conserved V-encoded cysteine to the conserved J-encoded phenylalanine. In an earlier analysis of some 550 of the donors, sequences lacking an unambiguous match to a single V gene segment were excluded. In an earlier analysis of roughly 500 of the donors, V segments were called functional above 56.7% productive rearrangements and were called segregating when the between-donor standard deviation exceeded 5%. A statistical classification framework was developed to diagnose cytomegalovirus status using the catalog of TCR beta chain sequences. A later analysis assigned V and J genes by comparing TCR nucleotide sequences with IMGT/GENE-DB human TR gene sequences. A later analysis assigned CDR3 sequences and most-parsimonious VDJ recombination scenarios with the TCRdist pipeline. In a later analysis, every TCR beta chain was defined by the combination of its CDR3 amino acid sequence and its V-gene family, and reads without a unique V-gene family were dropped. As a way to deal with suspected cross-contamination and a sequencing artifact, a later analysis dropped nearly 600 nucleotide sequences that were highly shared and had low generation probability. In a later analysis, a clonal expansion index was calculated for each public chain from normalized within-repertoire ranks of inferred template counts. A later analysis computed generation probabilities with a VDJ recombination model fitted to out-of-frame rearrangements, and checked the results against IGoR. In a later analysis, hypergeometric tests were used to score TCR-TCR, TCR-HLA and TCR-CMV co-occurrence, with a repertoire-size bias correction applied to TCR pairs. In a later analysis, false discovery rates were estimated by permuting HLA or CMV assignments 20 times. A later analysis grouped co-occurring TCRs with DBSCAN, adding TCRdist sequence similarity when clustering within HLA-allele-positive subsets. For co-occurrence clustering, repertoires with fewer than 30,000 or more than 120,000 public chains were excluded, along with roughly five repertoires with anomalous nucleotide sharing. TCRdb stores this immuneACCESS table with in-frame sequences only. Part of the clones is absent; in the studies checked, under half of the shortfall reflects unresolved V genes, and no reason is known for the rest. V and J calls and clone size are copied from that table; D and trimming were computed from the DNA. The sample contains 100,000 to 140,000 clones, roughly 80% of them found a single time. 2% to 2.5% of the sample rests with the top ten.

This TCR came from a man aged 30 to 45 in good health and CMV-seronegative. The sequencing input was PBMCs. The V and J genes are TRBV19 and TRBJ1-1; no confident D gene assignment can be made. Here is the DNA: TGTGCCAGTAGTATAGATTCCAGGAGGGCTGAAGCTTTCTTT. Its protein reads: CASSIDSRRAEAFF. The reference TRBV19 and TRBJ1-1 proteins fill in what lies around the CDR3, so the full variable domain reads DGGITQSPKYLFRKEGQNVTLSCEQNLNHDAMYWYRQDPGQGLRLIYYSQIVNDFQKGDIAEGYSVSREKKESFPLTVTSAQKNPTAFYLCASSIDSRRAEAFFGQGTRLTVV.